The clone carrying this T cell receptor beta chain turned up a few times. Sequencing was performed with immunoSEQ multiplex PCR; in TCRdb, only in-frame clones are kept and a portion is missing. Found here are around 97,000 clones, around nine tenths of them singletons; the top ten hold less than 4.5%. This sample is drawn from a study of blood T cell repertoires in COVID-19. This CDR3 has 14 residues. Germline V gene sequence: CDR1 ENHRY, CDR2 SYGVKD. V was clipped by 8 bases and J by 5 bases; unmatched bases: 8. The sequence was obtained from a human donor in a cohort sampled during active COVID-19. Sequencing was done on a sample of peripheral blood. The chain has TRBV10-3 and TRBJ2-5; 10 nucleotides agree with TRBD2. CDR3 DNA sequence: TGTGCCATCGCTGGGGCTAGCGGGAGTGAGACCCAGTACTTC. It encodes CAIAGASGSETQYF.